These 10 T cell receptor beta chains share one sample of origin, sequenced in a study of T cell changes during pregnancy in multiple sclerosis. Method: immunoSEQ multiplex PCR; TCRdb's copy keeps in-frame clones and lacks some. The profile covers about 73,000 clones, with approximately 90% appearing a single time and approximately 2% taken by the ten largest. Sample: peripheral blood, taken in the second trimester of pregnancy. These receptors came from a female donor in good health, enrolled as a control in a pregnancy study.

The chain couples TRBV7-9 to TRBJ1-3; D unclear. This CDR3 comprises 14 residues. Trimming removed 5 bases from V and 7 bases from J, with 15 bases in between. Germline V lookup: CDR1 SEHNR, CDR2 FQNEAQ (reference sequence). CDR3 coding DNA: TGTGCCAGCAGCCCCCTAGCGGATCGGAACACCATATATTTT. Translated, it gives CASSPLADRNTIYF.

The chain combines TRBV6-1 with TRBJ2-7, with TRBD1 identical over 9 bases. Germline CDR1 is MNHNS and CDR2 is SASEGT. The CDR3 is 18 amino acids. Losses at the gene ends were 4 bases for V and 5 bases for J; bases not matched to a gene: 18. CDR3 nucleotides: TGTGCCAGCAGTGCATCAAATGTCCCCCGGGACAGGGTCCACGAGCAGTACTTC. Translation gives CASSASNVPRDRVHEQYF.

The J gene is TRBJ2-1, the V gene TRBV7-9, with unresolved D. Per the germline V gene, CDR1 is SEHNR and CDR2 is FQNEAQ (reference sequence). This CDR3 is built from 13 residues. V gave up 4 bases and J gave up 8 bases, with 12 bases separating them. CDR3 DNA: TGTGCCAGCAGCTCTACTGAATTGCATGAGCAGTTCTTC. It codes for CASSSTELHEQFF.

This chain joins TRBV27 and TRBJ1-2, with 8 bases identical to TRBD1. J was trimmed by 1 base and V by 10 bases; bases with no gene match: 2. The CDR3 has 12 amino acids. Germline V lookup: CDR1 MNHEY, CDR2 SMNVEV (reference sequence). The CDR3 region has the DNA TGTGCCATCAGGGGGCTTAACTATGGCTACACCTTC. Amino acids: CAIRGLNYGYTF.

This clone appeared a single time. The rearrangement uses TRBV5-4 and TRBJ1-2, with D hard to call. Looked up from germline, CDR1 is SGHNT and CDR2 is YYREEE (reference sequence). The CDR3 has 13 amino acids. V was cut by 0 bases and J by 1 base, with 4 bases left in between. The CDR3 DNA is TGTGCCAGCAGCTTGGACAGTAACTATGGCTACACCTTC. It is translated as CASSLDSNYGYTF.

This chain connects TRBV5-1 to TRBJ1-1; D unclear. There are 12 residues in the CDR3. Germline CDR1 is SGHRS and CDR2 is YFSETQ. Trimming stripped 2 bases from V and 5 bases from J, with 7 bases between. For the CDR3, the DNA is TGCGCCAGCAGCTTATCGGGAACTGAAGCTTTCTTT. Amino acid sequence: CASSLSGTEAFF.

The rearrangement joins TRBV7-9 to TRBJ2-5, with D possibly TRBD2 on 6 matching bases. The length of the CDR3 is 14 residues. The germline V gene has CDR1 SEHNR and CDR2 FQNEAQ (reference sequence). V dropped 5 bases and J dropped 2 bases, with 12 bases sitting between them. CDR3 sequence (DNA): TGTGCCAGCAGCAGAGGGACTGGTCAAGAGACCCAGTACTTC. Translated, it gives CASSRGTGQETQYF.

The rearrangement links TRBV7-3 to TRBJ2-2; the match to TRBD1 covers 8 bases. Germline V CDR1 and CDR2: SGHTA, FQGTGA. V shed 2 bases, J shed 6 bases, and the junction held 5 bases outside the gene matches. The length of the CDR3 is 15 residues. The DNA of the CDR3 is TGTGCCAGCAGCTTAGTCTACAGGGGGGCCGGGGAGCTGTTTTTT. This encodes CASSLVYRGAGELFF.

The chain links TRBV7-3 to TRBJ2-1, with 8 bases matching TRBD2. The CDR3 has 15 residues. Germline CDR1 is SGHTA and CDR2 is FQGTGA. Trimming cost V 5 bases and J 7 bases; bases outside gene matches: 10. CDR3 sequence: CASSPSGPQDNEQFF. Written as DNA, the CDR3 is TGTGCCAGCAGCCCTAGCGGGCCCCAGGATAATGAGCAGTTCTTC.

V and J are TRBV28 and TRBJ1-2; TRBD1 matches at 8 bases. The CDR3 consists of 16 residues. V lost 4 bases and J lost 3; bases outside the gene matches: 10. Germline V gene data show CDR1 as MDHEN and CDR2 as SYDVKM. This CDR3 is CASSSQTGGYDYGYTF. The CDR3 DNA reads as TGTGCCAGCAGTTCGCAAACAGGGGGATACGACTATGGCTACACCTTC.